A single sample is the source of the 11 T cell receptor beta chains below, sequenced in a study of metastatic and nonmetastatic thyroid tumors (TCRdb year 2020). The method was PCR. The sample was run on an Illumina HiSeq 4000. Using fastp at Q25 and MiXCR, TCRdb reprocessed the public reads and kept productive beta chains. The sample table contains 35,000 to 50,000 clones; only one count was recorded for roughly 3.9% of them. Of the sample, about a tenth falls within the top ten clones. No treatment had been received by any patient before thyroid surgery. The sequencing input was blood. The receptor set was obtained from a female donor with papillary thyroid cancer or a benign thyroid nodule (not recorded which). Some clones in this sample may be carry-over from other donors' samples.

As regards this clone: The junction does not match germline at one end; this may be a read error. Here the CDR3 reads CASSLGKVF. For the CDR3, the DNA is TGTGCCAGCAGTTTAGGGAAGGTCTTC. This chain uses TRBV28 with TRBJ1-2; D is ambiguous. This CDR3 comprises 9 residues. In germline, CDR1 is MDHEN, CDR2 SYDVKM.

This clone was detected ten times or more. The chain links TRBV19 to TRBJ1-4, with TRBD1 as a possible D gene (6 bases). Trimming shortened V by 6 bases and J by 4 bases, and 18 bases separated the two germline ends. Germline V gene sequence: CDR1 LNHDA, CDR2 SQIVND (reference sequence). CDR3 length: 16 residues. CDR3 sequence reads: CASRGGGPTFNEKLFF. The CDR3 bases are TGTGCCAGTAGGGGAGGGGGGCCAACTTTTAATGAAAAACTGTTTTTT. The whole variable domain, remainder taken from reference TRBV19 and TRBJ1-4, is DGGITQSPKYLFRKEGQNVTLSCEQNLNHDAMYWYRQDPGQGLRLIYYSQIVNDFQKGDIAEGYSVSREKKESFPLTVTSAQKNPTAFYLCASRGGGPTFNEKLFFGSGTQLSVL.

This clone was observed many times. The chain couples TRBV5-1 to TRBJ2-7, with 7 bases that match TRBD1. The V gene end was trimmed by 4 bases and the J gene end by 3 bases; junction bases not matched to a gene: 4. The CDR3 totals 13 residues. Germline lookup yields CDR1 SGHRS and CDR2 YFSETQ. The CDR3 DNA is TGCGCCAGCAGCCGCACAGGGGTCTACGAGCAGTACTTC. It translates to CASSRTGVYEQYF.

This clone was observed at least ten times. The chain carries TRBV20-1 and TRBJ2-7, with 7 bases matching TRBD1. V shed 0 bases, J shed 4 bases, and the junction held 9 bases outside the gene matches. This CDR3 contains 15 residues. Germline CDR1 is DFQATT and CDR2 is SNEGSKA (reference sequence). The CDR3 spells CSARDPTGAKYEQYF. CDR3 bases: TGCAGTGCTAGAGATCCTACAGGGGCTAAATACGAGCAGTACTTC.

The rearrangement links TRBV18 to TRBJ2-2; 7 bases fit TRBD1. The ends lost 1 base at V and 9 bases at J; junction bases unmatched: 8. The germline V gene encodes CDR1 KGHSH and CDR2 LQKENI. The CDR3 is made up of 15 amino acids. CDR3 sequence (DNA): TGTGCCAGCTCACCACGTGAAAAAGGGGGCCGGGAGCTGTTTTTT. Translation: CASSPREKGGRELFF.

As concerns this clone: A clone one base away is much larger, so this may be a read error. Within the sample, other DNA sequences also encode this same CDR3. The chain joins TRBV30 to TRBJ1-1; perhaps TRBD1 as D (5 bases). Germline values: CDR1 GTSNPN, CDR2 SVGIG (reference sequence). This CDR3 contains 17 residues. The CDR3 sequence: CAWSEGIWGTMNTEAFF. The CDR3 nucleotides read TGTGCCTGGAGTGAGGGGATTTGGGGTACGATGAACACCGAAGCTTTCTTT. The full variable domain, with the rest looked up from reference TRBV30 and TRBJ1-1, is SQTIHQWPATLVQPVGSPLSLECTVEGTSNPNLYWYRQAAGRGLQLLFYSVGIGQISSEVPQNLSASRPQDRQFILSSKKLLLSDSGFYLCAWSEGIWGTMNTEAFFGQGTRLTVV.

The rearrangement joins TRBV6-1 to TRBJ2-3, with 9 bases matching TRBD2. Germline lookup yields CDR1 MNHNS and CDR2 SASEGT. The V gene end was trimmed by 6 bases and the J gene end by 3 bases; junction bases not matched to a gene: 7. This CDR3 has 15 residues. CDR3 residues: CASSPTSGRTDTQYF. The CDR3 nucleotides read TGTGCCAGCAGCCCAACTAGCGGGCGTACAGATACGCAGTATTTT.

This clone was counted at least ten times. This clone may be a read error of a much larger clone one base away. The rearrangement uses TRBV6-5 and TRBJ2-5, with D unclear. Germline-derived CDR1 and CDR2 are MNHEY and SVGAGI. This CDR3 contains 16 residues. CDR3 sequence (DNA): TGTGCCAGCAGTTACTCTCCAGGACGGAGACAAGAGACCCAGTACTTT. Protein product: CASSYSPGRRQETQYF.

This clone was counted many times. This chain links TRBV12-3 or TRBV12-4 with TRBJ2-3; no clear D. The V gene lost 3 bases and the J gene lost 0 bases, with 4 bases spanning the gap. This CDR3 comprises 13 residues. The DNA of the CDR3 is TGTGCCAGCAGTTTTGACAGCACAGATACGCAGTATTTT. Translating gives CASSFDSTDTQYF.

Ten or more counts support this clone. This CDR3 is CSVEGSLNEQFF. DNA for the CDR3: TGCAGCGTTGAGGGCAGCCTCAATGAGCAGTTCTTC. The chain joins TRBV29-1 to TRBJ2-1; D remains ambiguous. Between the trimmed V and J ends, which lost 3 bases and 6 bases, there was a span of 9 bases. This CDR3 region has 12 residues. Germline values: CDR1 SQVTM, CDR2 ANQGSEA.

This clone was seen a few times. CDR3 region: CASRDRGKQFF. The CDR3 region has the DNA TGTGCCAGCAGGGACAGGGGGAAGCAGTTCTTC. This chain joins TRBV6-2 or TRBV6-3 and TRBJ2-1; TRBD1 aligns across 10 bases. J gave up 11 bases and V 6 bases, and 1 base lay outside the gene matches. CDR1 and CDR2 (germline): MNHEY, SVGEGT. CDR3 size: 11 residues.